This T cell receptor beta chain was identified in a study of cytomegalovirus exposure and HLA in healthy donors. Study background: The study's early data release held tens of millions of unique TCRs from HLA-typed donors.

The CDR3 consists of 15 residues. Germline CDR1 reads SGHVS; CDR2 reads FNYEAQ. Trimming removed 1 base at V and 4 bases at J, with 13 bases between. Study-wide points: When the data were analyzed later, several of the most significant clusters appeared to be linked to common viral pathogens.

The PCR had 60 Vbeta and 13 Jbeta primers. Profiling relied on immunoSEQ multiplex PCR, and the TCRdb table lists in-frame clones only, not all of them. The sample shows under 150,000 clones, 79% of them seen only once. This clone turned up a few times. What it binds is not known. This clonotype originated in a woman between 40 and 55 years old in good health and CMV-seropositive. The J gene is TRBJ1-1, the V gene TRBV7-6, with D possibly matching TRBD1 (5 bases). Sequencing used PBMCs. The CDR3 reads CASSLVDLGGTEAFF. Here the CDR3 DNA reads TGTGCCAGCAGCTTAGTCGACCTCGGGGGCACTGAAGCTTTCTTT.